These T cell receptor beta chains were read from a single sample in a study of T cells in tumors after PD-1 blockade. Here immunoSEQ multiplex PCR was the method, and the copy in TCRdb shows in-frame clones only, minus some. The table shows about 8,000 clones, with around two thirds occurring only once. Sequencing was performed on tumor tissue, taken after anti-PD-1 treatment. All receptors come from a human donor with basal cell carcinoma. The CDR3 runs from the conserved cysteine through the conserved F or W. Fields, in order: V gene, D gene, J gene, clone size, CDR3 protein, CDR3 DNA. D genes are given only for firm matches. Expanded clones are given a class, and other clones once, few, many or no size at all.

V gene: TRBV7-2; D gene: NA; J gene: TRBJ2-3; clone size: NA; CDR3 protein: CASSLGQKDTQYF; CDR3 DNA: TGTGCCAGCAGCTTAGGACAGAAGGATACGCAGTATTTT
V gene: TRBV7-7; D gene: NA; J gene: TRBJ2-5; clone size: NA; CDR3 protein: CASSLPQGGEETQYF; CDR3 DNA: TGTGCCAGCAGCTTACCTCAGGGGGGGGAGGAGACCCAGTACTTC
V gene: TRBV5-1; D gene: NA; J gene: TRBJ1-1; clone size: NA; CDR3 protein: CASSLGGDRIAFF; CDR3 DNA: TGCGCCAGCAGCTTGGGGGGAGACAGAATAGCTTTCTTT
V gene: TRBV10-2; D gene: NA; J gene: TRBJ2-1; clone size: few; CDR3 protein: CASSGIAGLNEQFF; CDR3 DNA: TGCGCCAGCAGTGGGATCGCGGGGCTCAATGAGCAGTTCTTC
V gene: TRBV5-1; D gene: TRBD2; J gene: TRBJ2-3; clone size: NA; CDR3 protein: CASSSGLAGVSDTQYF; CDR3 DNA: TGCGCCAGCAGCTCAGGACTAGCGGGAGTATCTGATACGCAGTATTTT
V gene: TRBV5-1; D gene: TRBD2; J gene: TRBJ2-7; clone size: NA; CDR3 protein: CATSLCPGGGGEQYF; CDR3 DNA: TGCGCCACCAGCTTATGCCCCGGGGGCGGGGGGGAGCAGTACTTC
V gene: TRBV5-4; D gene: NA; J gene: TRBJ1-1; clone size: NA; CDR3 protein: CASSLVGVNTEAFF; CDR3 DNA: TGTGCCAGCAGCTTGGTTGGGGTGAACACTGAAGCTTTCTTT
V gene: TRBV5-6; D gene: TRBD2; J gene: TRBJ2-1; clone size: few; CDR3 protein: CASSFLAGGRNEQFF; CDR3 DNA: TGTGCCAGCAGCTTCTTAGCGGGGGGGAGGAATGAGCAGTTCTTC
V gene: TRBV9; D gene: NA; J gene: TRBJ2-3; clone size: NA; CDR3 protein: CASSEGLQTYTDTQYF; CDR3 DNA: TGTGCCAGCAGCGAAGGACTACAAACCTACACAGATACGCAGTATTTT
V gene: TRBV3-1/TRBV3-2; D gene: NA; J gene: TRBJ2-3; clone size: few; CDR3 protein: CASSQAAALPNTQYF; CDR3 DNA: TGTGCCAGCAGCCAAGCGGCAGCGCTTCCGAATACGCAGTATTTT
V gene: TRBV5-1; D gene: NA; J gene: TRBJ2-3; clone size: NA; CDR3 protein: CASSPGGDASTDTQYF; CDR3 DNA: TGCGCCAGCAGCCCTGGGGGAGATGCTAGCACAGATACGCAGTATTTT
V gene: TRBV4-1; D gene: NA; J gene: TRBJ2-1; clone size: NA; CDR3 protein: CASSQDRWGVYNEQFF; CDR3 DNA: TGCGCCAGCAGCCAAGATCGGTGGGGGGTCTACAATGAGCAGTTCTTC
V gene: TRBV18; D gene: TRBD2; J gene: TRBJ2-7; clone size: NA; CDR3 protein: CASSRTSGELYEQYF; CDR3 DNA: TGTGCCAGCTCACGGACTAGCGGGGAACTTTACGAGCAGTACTTC
V gene: TRBV5-5; D gene: NA; J gene: TRBJ2-7; clone size: NA; CDR3 protein: CASSTAGYEQYF; CDR3 DNA: TGTGCCAGCAGCACGGCCGGGTACGAGCAGTACTTC
V gene: TRBV5-4; D gene: NA; J gene: TRBJ1-2; clone size: few; CDR3 protein: CASSSGAAYYGYTF; CDR3 DNA: TGTGCCAGCAGCTCAGGGGCTGCCTACTATGGCTACACCTTC
V gene: TRBV10-1; D gene: TRBD1; J gene: TRBJ2-1; clone size: medium-sized; CDR3 protein: CASSEKVTGAEQFF; CDR3 DNA: TGCGCCAGCAGTGAAAAAGTGACAGGGGCTGAGCAGTTCTTC
V gene: TRBV21-1; D gene: NA; J gene: TRBJ1-2; clone size: NA; CDR3 protein: CASSPRDRNNYGYTF; CDR3 DNA: TGTGCCAGCAGCCCCCGGGACAGAAATAACTATGGCTACACCTTC
V gene: TRBV9; D gene: TRBD2; J gene: TRBJ2-1; clone size: NA; CDR3 protein: CAGKGCGTKGGRIYNEQFF; CDR3 DNA: TGTGCCGGAAAGGGTTGCGGGACCAAAGGCGGGAGGATATACAATGAGCAGTTCTTC
V gene: TRBV19; D gene: NA; J gene: TRBJ2-1; clone size: once; CDR3 protein: CASSIGLHSEQFF; CDR3 DNA: TGTGCCAGTAGTATAGGACTACATAGTGAGCAGTTCTTC
V gene: TRBV2; D gene: TRBD1; J gene: TRBJ2-5; clone size: NA; CDR3 protein: CASSEDRAQETQYF; CDR3 DNA: TGTGCCAGCAGTGAGGACAGGGCTCAAGAGACCCAGTACTTC
V gene: TRBV12-3/TRBV12-4; D gene: NA; J gene: TRBJ2-5; clone size: NA; CDR3 protein: CASSSQGGETQYF; CDR3 DNA: TGTGCCAGCAGCTCACAGGGAGGAGAGACCCAGTACTTC
V gene: TRBV2; D gene: TRBD2; J gene: TRBJ2-1; clone size: NA; CDR3 protein: CASSAAVGLAGGGDYNEQFF; CDR3 DNA: TGTGCCAGCAGTGCGGCGGTGGGTCTAGCGGGAGGTGGGGACTACAATGAGCAGTTCTTC
V gene: TRBV4-1; D gene: NA; J gene: TRBJ1-4; clone size: few; CDR3 protein: CASSQERRSNKLFF; CDR3 DNA: TGCGCCAGCAGCCAAGAGCGACGCAGCAACAAACTGTTTTTT
V gene: TRBV5-5; D gene: NA; J gene: TRBJ2-7; clone size: NA; CDR3 protein: CASSLEAGGDLYEQYF; CDR3 DNA: TGTGCCAGCAGCTTGGAGGCAGGGGGGGACCTCTACGAGCAGTACTTC
V gene: TRBV4-3; D gene: NA; J gene: TRBJ2-3; clone size: NA; CDR3 protein: CASSQDPRITDTQYF; CDR3 DNA: TGCGCCAGCAGCCAAGATCCGAGGATTACAGATACGCAGTATTTT
V gene: TRBV19; D gene: NA; J gene: TRBJ2-7; clone size: NA; CDR3 protein: CASSSPSGGFYEQYF; CDR3 DNA: TGTGCCAGTAGTTCCCCATCGGGTGGCTTTTACGAGCAGTACTTC
V gene: TRBV4-1; D gene: TRBD2; J gene: TRBJ2-3; clone size: NA; CDR3 protein: CASSQESVGRGGSTDTQYF; CDR3 DNA: TGCGCCAGCAGCCAAGAAAGTGTAGGACGGGGAGGGAGCACAGATACGCAGTATTTT